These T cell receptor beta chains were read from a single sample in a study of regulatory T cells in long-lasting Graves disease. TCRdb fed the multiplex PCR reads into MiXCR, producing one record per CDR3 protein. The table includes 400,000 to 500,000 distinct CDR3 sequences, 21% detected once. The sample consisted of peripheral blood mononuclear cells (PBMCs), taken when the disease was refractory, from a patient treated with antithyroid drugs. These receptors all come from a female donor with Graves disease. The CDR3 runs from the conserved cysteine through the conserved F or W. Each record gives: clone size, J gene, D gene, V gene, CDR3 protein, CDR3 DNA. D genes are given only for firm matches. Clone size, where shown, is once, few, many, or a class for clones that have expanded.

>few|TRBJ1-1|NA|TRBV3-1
CASSQVVYGEAFF
TGTGCCAGCAGCCAAGTTGTTTATGGTGAAGCTTTCTTT
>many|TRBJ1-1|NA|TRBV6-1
CVTLSYNLNTEAFF
TGTGTCACCTTAAGCTACAACCTGAACACTGAAGCTTTCTTT
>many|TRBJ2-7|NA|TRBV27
CASSSGRNYEQYF
TGTGCCAGCAGTTCTGGACGGAACTACGAGCAGTACTTC
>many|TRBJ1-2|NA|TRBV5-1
CASSLTGTTNYGYTF
TGCGCCAGCAGCCTAACCGGGACAACCAACTATGGCTACACCTTC
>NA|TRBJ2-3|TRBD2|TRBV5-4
CASSSQTSGSTDTQYF
TGTGCCAGCAGCTCCCAGACTAGCGGGAGCACAGATACGCAGTATTTT
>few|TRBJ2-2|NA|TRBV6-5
CASSYGGRGLNTGELFF
TGTGCCAGCAGTTACGGAGGCAGGGGACTGAACACCGGGGAGCTGTTTTTT
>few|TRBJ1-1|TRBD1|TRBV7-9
CASRSGTGGTEAFF
TGTGCCAGCAGGTCCGGGACAGGGGGTACTGAAGCTTTCTTT
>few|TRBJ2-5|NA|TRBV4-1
CASSQEEETQYF
TGCGCCAGCAGCCAAGAGGAAGAGACCCAGTACTTC
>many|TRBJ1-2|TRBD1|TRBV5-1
CASSPQGQSFNYGYTF
TGCGCCAGCAGCCCTCAGGGACAGAGTTTTAACTATGGCTACACCTTC
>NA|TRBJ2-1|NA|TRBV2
CASDRSGDEQFF
TGTGCCAGCGATAGGTCGGGGGATGAGCAGTTCTTC
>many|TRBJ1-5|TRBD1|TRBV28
CASSWKGAGQPQHF
TGTGCCAGCAGTTGGAAGGGGGCTGGGCAGCCCCAGCATTTT
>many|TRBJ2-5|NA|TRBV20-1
CSARGGAFKTQYF
TGCAGTGCTAGAGGGGGAGCGTTTAAGACCCAGTACTTC
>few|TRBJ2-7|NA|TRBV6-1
CASSEAGAGISYEQYF
TGTGCCAGCAGTGAAGCAGGCGCAGGCATCTCCTACGAGCAGTACTTC
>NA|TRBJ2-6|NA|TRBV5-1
CVSTQRPGAVSGANVLTF
TGCGTCAGCACCCAACGCCCGGGGGCGGTCTCTGGGGCCAACGTCCTGACTTTC
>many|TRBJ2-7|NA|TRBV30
CAWSGSYEQYF
TGTGCCTGGAGCGGGAGCTACGAGCAGTACTTC
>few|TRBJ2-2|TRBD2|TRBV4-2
CASSHEPRRGLGGVGELFF
TGTGCCAGCAGCCACGAACCTCGTCGGGGACTAGGAGGTGTCGGGGAGCTGTTTTTT
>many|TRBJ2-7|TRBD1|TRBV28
CASSSGQDGVKQYF
TGTGCCAGCAGTTCGGGACAGGATGGGGTGAAGCAGTACTTC
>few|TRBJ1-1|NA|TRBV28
CASSTIERRTEAFF
TGTGCCAGCAGCACAATCGAGAGGCGGACTGAAGCTTTCTTT
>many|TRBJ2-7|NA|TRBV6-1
CASRPTLSGTPRSYEQYF
TGTGCCAGCCGCCCGACGCTTTCCGGGACCCCGAGGTCCTACGAGCAGTACTTC
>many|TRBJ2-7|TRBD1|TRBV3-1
CASSQGTGDDEQYF
TGTGCCAGCAGCCAAGGGACAGGGGACGACGAGCAGTACTTC
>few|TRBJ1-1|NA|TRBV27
CASSLSAGGGYTEAFF
TGTGCCAGCAGTTTATCGGCGGGGGGGGGCTACACTGAAGCTTTCTTT
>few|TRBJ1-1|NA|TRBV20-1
CSARDRADIFTEAFF
TGCAGTGCTAGAGATAGGGCGGACATATTCACTGAAGCTTTCTTT
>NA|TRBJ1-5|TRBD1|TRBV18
CASSPQQGQEPQHF
TGTGCCAGCTCACCTCAACAGGGACAGGAGCCCCAGCATTTT
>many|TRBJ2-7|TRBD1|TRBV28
CASSRRGTYEQYF
TGTGCCAGCAGTCGCAGGGGGACCTACGAGCAGTACTTC
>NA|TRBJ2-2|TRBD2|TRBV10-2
CASSESWTSGSYGELFF
TGCGCCAGCAGTGAGTCTTGGACTAGCGGGAGTTATGGGGAGCTGTTTTTT
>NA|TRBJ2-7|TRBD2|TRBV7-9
CASSASGRGPYEQYF
TGTGCCAGCAGCGCTAGCGGGAGAGGGCCCTACGAGCAGTACTTC
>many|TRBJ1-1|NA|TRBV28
CASSPPQHHTEAFF
TGTGCCAGCAGTCCCCCCCAACACCACACTGAAGCTTTCTTT
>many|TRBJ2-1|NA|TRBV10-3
CAIGGDTTHNEQFF
TGTGCCATCGGAGGCGACACAACTCACAATGAGCAGTTCTTC
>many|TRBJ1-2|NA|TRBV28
CASSLPGIYGYTF
TGTGCCAGCAGTTTACCCGGGATTTATGGCTACACCTTC
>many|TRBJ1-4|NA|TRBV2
CAIQKDLPEEKLFF
TGTGCCATCCAGAAAGACCTCCCCGAGGAAAAACTGTTTTTT